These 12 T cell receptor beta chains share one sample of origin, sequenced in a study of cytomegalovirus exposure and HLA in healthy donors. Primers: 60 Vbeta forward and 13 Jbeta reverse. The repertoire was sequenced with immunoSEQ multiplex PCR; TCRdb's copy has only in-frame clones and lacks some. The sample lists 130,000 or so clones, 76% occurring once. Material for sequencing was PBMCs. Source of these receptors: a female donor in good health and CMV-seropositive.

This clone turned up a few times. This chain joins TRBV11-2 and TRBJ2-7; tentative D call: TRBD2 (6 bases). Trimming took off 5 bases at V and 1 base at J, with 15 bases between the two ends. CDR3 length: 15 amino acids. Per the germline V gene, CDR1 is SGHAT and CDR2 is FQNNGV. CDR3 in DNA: TGTGCCAGCAGCCCCTTTGGGCTAGCGTCCTACGAGCAGTACTTC. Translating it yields CASSPFGLASYEQYF.

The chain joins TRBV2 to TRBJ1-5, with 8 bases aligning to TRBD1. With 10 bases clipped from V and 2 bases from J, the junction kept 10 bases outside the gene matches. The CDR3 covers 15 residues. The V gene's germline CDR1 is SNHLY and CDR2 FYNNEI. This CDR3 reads CATRQGSLGNQPQHF. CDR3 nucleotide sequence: TGTGCCACGCGACAGGGGAGTTTAGGCAATCAGCCCCAGCATTTT.

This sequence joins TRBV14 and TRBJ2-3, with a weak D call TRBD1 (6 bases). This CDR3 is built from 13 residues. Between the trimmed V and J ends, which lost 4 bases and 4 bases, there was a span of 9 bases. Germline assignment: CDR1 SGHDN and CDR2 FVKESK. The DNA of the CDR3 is TGTGCCAGCAGCCCAGGGGCAGCAGATACGCAGTATTTT. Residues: CASSPGAADTQYF.

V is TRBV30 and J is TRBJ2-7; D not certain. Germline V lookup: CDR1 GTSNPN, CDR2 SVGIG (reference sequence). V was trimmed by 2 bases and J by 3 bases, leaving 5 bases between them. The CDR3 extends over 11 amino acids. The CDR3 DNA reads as TGTGCCTGGAGTCTCCGCTACGAGCAGTACTTC. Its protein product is CAWSLRYEQYF.

This CDR3 reads CASSVQGKYGYTF. The CDR3 DNA sequence: TGTGCCAGTAGTGTACAGGGGAAATATGGCTACACCTTC. The chain recombines TRBV19 with TRBJ1-2, with 7 nucleotides matching TRBD1. V was pared by 5 bases and J by 5 bases, with 5 bases of the junction left unmatched. CDR1 and CDR2 (germline): LNHDA, SQIVND (reference sequence). CDR3 size: 13 residues.

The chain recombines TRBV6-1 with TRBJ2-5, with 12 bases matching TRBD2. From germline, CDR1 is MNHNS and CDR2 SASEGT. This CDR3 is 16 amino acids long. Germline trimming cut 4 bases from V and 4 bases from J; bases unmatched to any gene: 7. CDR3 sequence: CASSAYPGLAGETQYF. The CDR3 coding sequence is TGTGCCAGCAGTGCGTACCCGGGACTAGCGGGAGAGACCCAGTACTTC.

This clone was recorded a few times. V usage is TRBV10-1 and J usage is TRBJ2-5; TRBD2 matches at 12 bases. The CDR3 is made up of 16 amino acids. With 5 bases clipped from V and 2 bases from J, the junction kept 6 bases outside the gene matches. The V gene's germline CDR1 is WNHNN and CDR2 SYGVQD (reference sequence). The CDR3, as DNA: TGCGCCAGCAGTAGAACTAGCGGGAGGACTCAAGAGACCCAGTACTTC. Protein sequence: CASSRTSGRTQETQYF.

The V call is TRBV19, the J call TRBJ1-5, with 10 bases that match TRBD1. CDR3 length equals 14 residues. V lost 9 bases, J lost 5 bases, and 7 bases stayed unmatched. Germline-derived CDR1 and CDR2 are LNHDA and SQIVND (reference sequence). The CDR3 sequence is CASWDRGADQPQHF. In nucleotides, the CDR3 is TGTGCCAGCTGGGACAGGGGCGCCGATCAGCCCCAGCATTTT.

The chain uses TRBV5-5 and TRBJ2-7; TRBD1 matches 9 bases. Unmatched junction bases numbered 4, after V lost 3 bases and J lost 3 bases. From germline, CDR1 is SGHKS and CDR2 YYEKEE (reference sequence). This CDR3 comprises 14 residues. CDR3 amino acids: CASSYTGGSYEQYF. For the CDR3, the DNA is TGTGCCAGCAGCTATACAGGGGGCAGCTACGAGCAGTACTTC.

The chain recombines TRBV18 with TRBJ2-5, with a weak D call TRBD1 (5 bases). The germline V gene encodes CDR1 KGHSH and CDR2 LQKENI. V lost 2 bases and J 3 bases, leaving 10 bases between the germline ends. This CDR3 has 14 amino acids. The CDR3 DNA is TGTGCCAGCTCACCAGGGGCCCGAGAAGAGACCCAGTACTTC. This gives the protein CASSPGAREETQYF. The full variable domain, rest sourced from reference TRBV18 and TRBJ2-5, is NAGVMQNPRHLVRRRGQEARLRCSPMKGHSHVYWYRQLPEEGLKFMVYLQKENIIDESGMPKERFSAEFPKEGPSILRIQQVVRGDSAAYFCASSPGAREETQYFGPGTRLLVL.

CDR3: CASSLVNGYEQYF. The CDR3 DNA follows: TGCGCCAGCAGCTTGGTGAACGGCTACGAGCAGTACTTC. V is TRBV5-1 and J is TRBJ2-7; D gene unclear. Germline-derived CDR1 and CDR2 are SGHRS and YFSETQ. CDR3 length equals 13 residues. Trimming cost V 0 bases and J 3 bases, with 7 bases left between them.

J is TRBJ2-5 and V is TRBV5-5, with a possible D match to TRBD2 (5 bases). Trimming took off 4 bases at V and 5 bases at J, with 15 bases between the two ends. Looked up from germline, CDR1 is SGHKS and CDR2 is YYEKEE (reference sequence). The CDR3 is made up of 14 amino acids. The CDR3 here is CASSGGPRLETQYF. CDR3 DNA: TGTGCCAGCAGCGGAGGACCACGGCTGGAGACCCAGTACTTC.